The clone carrying this T cell receptor (beta chain) was counted a few times. Its antigen remains unknown. V lost 5 bases and J lost 4, with 10 bases in between. The CDR3 spans 13 residues. Germline V gene lookup returns CDR1 SGHTA and CDR2 FQGTGA. Each single cDNA molecule received a unique molecular identifier. TCRdb ran MiXCR on the 5' RACE reads and lists one entry per CDR3 protein. The table shows roughly 56,000 distinct CDR3 sequences, with over 13% occurring only once. These data belong to a study of early T cells in non-severe SARS-CoV-2 infection. The overall study: Sequencing of unsorted whole blood was done on bulk RNA, leaving chains unpaired. Study conclusions and caveats: Matches to VDJdb favored anti-spike CD8 responses and missed private and CD4 specificities.

This receptor was identified in an adult who was a healthcare worker with PCR-confirmed SARS-CoV-2 infection or an uninfected control (not recorded which). This chain uses TRBV7-3 with TRBJ2-3, with D unresolved. This material consisted of whole blood, taken at baseline. The CDR3 nucleotides are TGTGCCAGCAGCCCCCCCGCGTCAGATACGCAGTATTTT. It translates to CASSPPASDTQYF. The full variable domain, rest sourced from reference TRBV7-3 and TRBJ2-3, is GAGVSQTPSNKVTEKGKYVELRCDPISGHTALYWYRQSLGQGPEFLIYFQGTGAADDSGLPNDRFFAVRPEGSVSTLKIQRTERGDSAVYLCASSPPASDTQYFGPGTRLTVL.